The present T cell receptor (beta chain) was sequenced within a study of shared clonotypes between healthy human individuals. Germline V gives CDR1 SGHRS, CDR2 YFSETQ. This CDR3 spans 14 amino acids. Trimming took 5 bases from V and 3 from J, leaving 13 bases between them. Regarding the study as a whole: Generally, naive subsets came out with larger estimated richness than memory subsets.

As for this clone: Its antigen is not identified.

The table came from immunoSEQ multiplex PCR; TCRdb's copy has only in-frame clones and leaves some out. The sample lists around 2.1 million clones, more than 90% occurring once. The chain couples TRBV5-1 to TRBJ2-3, with D possibly matching TRBD2 (5 bases). The sequence derives from a man younger than 30 in good health. Sequencing was done on a sample of naive CD4+ T cells sorted from blood. The subset denotes: CD45RA+ positively selected. CDR3 sequence: CASRQTTTTDTQYF. CDR3 sequence (DNA): TGCGCCAGCAGACAGACTACAACAACAGATACGCAGTATTTT.